This T cell receptor beta chain was documented in a study of shared clonotypes between healthy human individuals. As to this clone: Other DNA sequences in this sample translate to the same CDR3.

This CDR3 spans 14 amino acids. V trimming: 0 bases; J trimming: 4 bases; junction bases outside the gene matches: 3. The germline V gene has CDR1 SGHRS and CDR2 YFSETQ. Profiled with immunoSEQ multiplex PCR; TCRdb holds only in-frame clones, not every one. The table shows about 2.5 million clones, with roughly 90% occurring only once. The chain has TRBV5-1 and TRBJ2-5, with 7 bases fitting TRBD1. Sample: naive CD4+ T cells from PBMCs. Indicated subset: CD45RA+ positively selected. The receptor was derived from a man between 18 and 29 years old in good health. Some clones in this sample may be carry-over from other donors' samples. CDR3: CASSLGQGVETQYF. The DNA of the CDR3 is TGCGCCAGCAGCTTGGGTCAGGGGGTAGAGACCCAGTACTTC. Filled out from reference TRBV5-1 and TRBJ2-5, the complete variable domain reads KAGVTQTPRYLIKTRGQQVTLSCSPISGHRSVSWYQQTPGQGLQFLFEYFSETQRNKGNFPGRFSGRQFSNSRSEMNVSTLELGDSALYLCASSLGQGVETQYFGPGTRLLVL.